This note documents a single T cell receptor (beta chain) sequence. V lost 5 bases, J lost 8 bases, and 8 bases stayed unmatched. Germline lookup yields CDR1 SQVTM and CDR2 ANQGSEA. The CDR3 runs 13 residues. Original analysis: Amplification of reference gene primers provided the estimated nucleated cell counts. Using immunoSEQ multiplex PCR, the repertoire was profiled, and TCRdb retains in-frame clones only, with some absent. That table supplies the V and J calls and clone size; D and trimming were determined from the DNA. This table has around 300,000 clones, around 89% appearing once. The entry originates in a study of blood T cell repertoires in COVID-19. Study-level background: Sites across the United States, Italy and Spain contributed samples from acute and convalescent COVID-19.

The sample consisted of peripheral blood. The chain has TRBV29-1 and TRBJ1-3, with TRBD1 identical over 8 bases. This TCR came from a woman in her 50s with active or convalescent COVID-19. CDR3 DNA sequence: TGCAGCGTTAGCCTCGGACAGGGATACACCATATATTTT. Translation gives CSVSLGQGYTIYF.